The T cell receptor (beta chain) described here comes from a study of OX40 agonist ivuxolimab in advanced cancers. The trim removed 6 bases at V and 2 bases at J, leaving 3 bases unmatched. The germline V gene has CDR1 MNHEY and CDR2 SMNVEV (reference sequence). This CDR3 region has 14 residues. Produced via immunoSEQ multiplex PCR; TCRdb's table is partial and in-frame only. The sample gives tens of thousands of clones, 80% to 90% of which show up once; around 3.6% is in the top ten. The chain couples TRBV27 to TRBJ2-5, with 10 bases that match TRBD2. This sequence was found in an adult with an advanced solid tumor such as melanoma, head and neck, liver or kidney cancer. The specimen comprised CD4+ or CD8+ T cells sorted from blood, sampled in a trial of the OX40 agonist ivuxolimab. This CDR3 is CASRLAGTQETQYF. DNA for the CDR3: TGTGCCAGCAGACTAGCGGGAACACAAGAGACCCAGTACTTC.